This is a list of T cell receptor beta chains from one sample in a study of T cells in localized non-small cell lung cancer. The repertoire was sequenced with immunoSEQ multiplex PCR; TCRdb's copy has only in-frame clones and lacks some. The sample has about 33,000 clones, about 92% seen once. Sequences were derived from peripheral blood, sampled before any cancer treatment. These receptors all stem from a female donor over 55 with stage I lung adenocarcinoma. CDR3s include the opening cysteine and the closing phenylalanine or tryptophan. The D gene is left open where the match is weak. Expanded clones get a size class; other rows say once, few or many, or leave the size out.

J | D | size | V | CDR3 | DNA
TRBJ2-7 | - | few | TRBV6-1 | CASSVDDGRGRYF | TGTGCCAGCAGTGTAGACGACGGAAGGGGCCGGTACTTC
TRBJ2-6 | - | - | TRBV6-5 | CASSPRVAGANVLTF | TGTGCCAGCAGTCCTAGGGTTGCTGGGGCCAACGTCCTGACTTTC
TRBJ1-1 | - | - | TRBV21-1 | CASSKTHRGLHTEAFF | TGTGCCAGCAGCAAAACTCACAGGGGGCTTCACACTGAAGCTTTCTTT
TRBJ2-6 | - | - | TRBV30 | CAFWDGFSSAANVLTF | TGTGCCTTTTGGGACGGATTTAGCTCTGCGGCCAACGTCCTGACTTTC
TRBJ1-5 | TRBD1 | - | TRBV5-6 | CASSLTGATQPQHF | TGTGCCAGCAGCTTGACAGGGGCAACTCAGCCCCAGCATTTT
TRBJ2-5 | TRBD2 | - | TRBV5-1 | CASSLSGDQETQYF | TGCGCCAGCAGCTTAAGCGGGGACCAAGAGACCCAGTACTTC
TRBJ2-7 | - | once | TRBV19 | CASSSGGPYEQYF | TGTGCCAGTAGTAGTGGGGGACCCTACGAGCAGTACTTC
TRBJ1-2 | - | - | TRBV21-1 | CASSNRQGADYGYTF | TGTGCCAGCAGCAATCGCCAGGGGGCCGACTATGGCTACACCTTC
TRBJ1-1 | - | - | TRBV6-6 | CATKGELNTEAFF | TGTGCCACCAAGGGAGAATTGAACACTGAAGCTTTCTTT
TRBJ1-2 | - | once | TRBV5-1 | CASSLRTDYGYTF | TGCGCCAGCAGCTTGCGGACGGACTATGGCTACACCTTC
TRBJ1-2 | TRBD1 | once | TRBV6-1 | CASRPDRRRSEGYTF | TGTGCCAGCAGGCCGGACAGGCGGCGGTCGGAGGGCTACACCTTC
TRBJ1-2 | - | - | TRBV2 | CASSEEVRVGYTF | TGTGCCAGCAGTGAAGAGGTCAGGGTAGGCTACACCTTC
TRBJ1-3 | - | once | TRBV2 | CASSRSGNTIYF | TGTGCCAGCAGCCGCTCTGGAAACACCATATATTTT
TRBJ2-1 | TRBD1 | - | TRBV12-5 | CASRLGTGGNEQFF | TGTGCTAGCCGCCTCGGGACAGGGGGCAATGAGCAGTTCTTC
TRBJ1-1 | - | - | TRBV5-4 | CASSLVRSQNTEAFF | TGTGCCAGCAGCTTGGTCAGAAGCCAGAACACTGAAGCTTTCTTT
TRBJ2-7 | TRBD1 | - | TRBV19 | CASKGQAANEQYF | TGTGCCAGTAAGGGACAGGCGGCGAACGAGCAGTACTTC
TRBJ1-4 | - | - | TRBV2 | CASNVAQAGGEKLFF | TGTGCCAGCAATGTGGCACAAGCCGGAGGAGAAAAACTGTTTTTT
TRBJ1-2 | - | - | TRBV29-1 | CSVEDQGVGYTF | TGCAGCGTTGAAGATCAAGGGGTTGGCTACACCTTC
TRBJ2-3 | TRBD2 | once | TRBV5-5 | CASSRGDYGTDTQYF | TGTGCCAGCAGCCGTGGGGACTACGGGACAGATACGCAGTATTTT
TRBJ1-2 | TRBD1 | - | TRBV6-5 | CASSYSETGNYGYTF | TGTGCCAGCAGTTACTCTGAGACAGGGAACTATGGCTACACCTTC